The 32 T cell receptor beta chains below all came from one sample that was sequenced in a study of T cell responses to AZD1222 COVID-19 vaccine. Assay: immunoSEQ multiplex PCR; the TCRdb copy retains only in-frame clones and omits some. The data contain 150,000 to 180,000 clones, about nine tenths of them seen just once; the ten biggest clones take up roughly 1.9%. The material was peripheral blood, obtained on day 0 of AZD1222 vaccination. The receptors were sampled from an adult in good health.

The rearrangement uses TRBV30 and TRBJ1-6, with unresolved D. The CDR3 extends over 14 amino acids. V was cut by 8 bases and J by 0 bases, with 11 bases left in between. CDR1 is GTSNPN, CDR2 SVGIG, per germline (reference sequence). The CDR3 sequence is CARMGSSYNSPLHF. The CDR3 coding sequence is TGTGCCCGGATGGGTAGCTCCTATAATTCACCCCTCCACTTT.

This clone came up once. The rearrangement joins TRBV12-3 or TRBV12-4 to TRBJ1-1; D unresolved. The CDR3 contains 13 residues. The V and J ends lost 2 bases and 2 bases respectively, with 6 bases between them. This CDR3 is CASSLLRNTEAFF. The DNA of the CDR3 is TGTGCCAGCAGTTTATTAAGAAACACTGAAGCTTTCTTT.

The J gene is TRBJ2-1, the V gene TRBV28; unclear D gene. The V gene's germline CDR1 is MDHEN and CDR2 SYDVKM. The CDR3 has 18 residues. V shed 2 bases and J shed 8 bases, with 25 bases lying between them. The CDR3 DNA reads TGTGCCAGCAGTTTAATCCCCGTGGGGTTAAATCCTGGGGATGAGCAGTTCTTC. Translation gives CASSLIPVGLNPGDEQFF.

The chain recombines TRBV18 with TRBJ1-1, with TRBD1 matching 7 bases. The ends lost 5 bases at V and 1 base at J; junction bases unmatched: 4. In germline, CDR1 is KGHSH, CDR2 LQKENI. The CDR3 length is 14 residues. The CDR3 here is CASSSDRRNTEAFF. CDR3 coding DNA: TGTGCCAGCTCATCGGACAGGAGGAACACTGAAGCTTTCTTT.

This clone is a singleton in its sample. The DNA for the CDR3 is TGTGCCAGTACACAAATCGGGGGTAATTCACCCCTCCACTTT. This encodes CASTQIGGNSPLHF. The rearrangement uses TRBV7-2 and TRBJ1-6; perhaps TRBD1 as D (5 bases). From germline, CDR1 is SGHTA and CDR2 FQGNSA. The CDR3 runs to 14 residues. V gave up 9 bases and J gave up 6 bases, with 15 bases separating them.

This rearrangement joins TRBV25-1 to TRBJ1-6; TRBD1 is a possible D gene (5 bases). The V and J ends lost 3 bases and 0 bases respectively, with 9 bases between them. CDR1 MGHDK and CDR2 SYGVNS come from the germline V gene. The CDR3 extends over 16 amino acids. Written as DNA, the CDR3 is TGTGCCAGCAGTGACCGGACAACCTCCTATAATTCACCCCTCCACTTT. This translates into CASSDRTTSYNSPLHF. Variable domain in full (rest from reference TRBV25-1 and TRBJ1-6): EADIYQTPRYLVIGTGKKITLECSQTMGHDKMYWYQQDPGMELHLIHYSYGVNSTEKGDLSSESTVSRIRTEHFPLTLESARPSHTSQYLCASSDRTTSYNSPLHFGNGTRLTVT.

Here the CDR3 DNA reads TGTGCCACCAGCAGAGCTAGCGGAGGGAATGAGCAGTTCTTC. This codes for CATSRASGGNEQFF. V usage is TRBV15 and J usage is TRBJ2-1; 7 bases are shared with TRBD2. The junction had 4 bases not matched to a gene; V was cut back by 1 base and J by 7 bases. This CDR3 has 14 residues. Germline CDR1 is LNHNV and CDR2 is YYDKDF (reference sequence).

The V call is TRBV5-4, the J call TRBJ2-7; the match to TRBD2 covers 12 bases. The length of the CDR3 is 15 residues. Germline CDR1 reads SGHNT; CDR2 reads YYREEE (reference sequence). The trim removed 5 bases at V and 5 bases at J, leaving 8 bases unmatched. The CDR3 region is CASSPSTSGSHEQYF. The CDR3 coding sequence is TGTGCCAGCAGTCCCTCGACTAGCGGGAGCCACGAGCAGTACTTC.

This clone was counted a single time. This rearrangement joins TRBV5-8 to TRBJ1-4; weak D call: TRBD1 (5 bases). The V end lost 3 bases, the J end lost 5 bases, and 20 bases lay between the germline ends. The CDR3 consists of 17 residues. The germline CDR1 and CDR2 sequences are SGHTS and YDEGEE. The CDR3 spells CASSWGGTRYGNEKLFF. DNA for the CDR3: TGTGCCAGCAGCTGGGGGGGTACAAGATACGGGAATGAAAAACTGTTTTTT.

The rearrangement links TRBV10-3 to TRBJ1-5, with 12 bases fitting TRBD1. V dropped 5 bases and J dropped 5; count of bases not matched to a gene: 4. CDR1 and CDR2 (germline): ENHRY, SYGVKD. The CDR3 has 15 residues. CDR3 nucleotides: TGTGCCATCAGTACGGGACAGGGGGCGGATCAGCCCCAGCATTTT. Translated: CAISTGQGADQPQHF.

The rearrangement uses TRBV2 and TRBJ1-2; a weak D match, TRBD1 (5 bases). This CDR3 region has 15 residues. V lost 6 bases and J 8 bases, leaving 22 bases between the germline ends. Germline CDR1 SNHLY, CDR2 FYNNEI. CDR3 protein: CASSRGVGDLWGYTF. Here the CDR3 DNA reads TGTGCCAGCAGCAGAGGGGTGGGGGATCTATGGGGCTACACCTTC.

The CDR3 DNA reads TGTGCCAGCAGCCCCGCGGGGTGGGGTACCTACGAGCAGTACTTC. Translating gives CASSPAGWGTYEQYF. V gene TRBV27 combines with J gene TRBJ2-7, with D possibly matching TRBD2 (6 bases). Germline V gives CDR1 MNHEY, CDR2 SMNVEV (reference sequence). The length of the CDR3 is 15 residues. V was clipped by 6 bases and J by 2 bases, with 17 bases between them.

The rearrangement joins TRBV4-2 to TRBJ1-3; D call uncertain. The CDR3 is 17 residues long. The germline V and J ends were trimmed by 1 base and 1 base, with 14 bases remaining between them. Germline V lookup: CDR1 LGHNA, CDR2 YNFKEQ. The CDR3 sequence is CASSQGFPIYSGNTIYF. The DNA for the CDR3 is TGTGCCAGCAGCCAAGGGTTTCCCATTTATTCTGGAAACACCATATATTTT.

The J gene is TRBJ2-5, the V gene TRBV4-3; a weak D match, TRBD1 (6 bases). The J call may not be correct, given that the DNA end is closer to TRBJ2-7. Germline V gene data show CDR1 as LGHNA and CDR2 as YSLEER. The CDR3 contains 14 residues. CDR3 sequence: CASSQEVGAGEQYF. The CDR3 DNA sequence: TGCGCCAGCAGCCAAGAAGTGGGGGCGGGCGAGCAGTACTTC.

The V and J genes are TRBV6-6 and TRBJ2-4, with no clear D. Per germline, CDR1 MNHNY and CDR2 SVGAGI (reference sequence). CDR3 length: 14 residues. V lost 7 bases and J 8 bases, leaving 18 bases between the germline ends. This CDR3 is CASIRKGFGDIQYF. In DNA, the CDR3 is TGTGCCAGCATCCGCAAGGGATTTGGGGACATTCAGTACTTC.

As for this clone: Here the CDR3 omits its conserved ending phenylalanine or tryptophan, so a read error is the likely source. No DNA is shown, since the ends of the CDR3 on it are uncertain; the CDR3 is the one TCRdb lists. V gene TRBV28 combines with J gene TRBJ1-2. The CDR3 is 8 amino acids in total, end residues counted. CDR1 is MDHEN and CDR2 is SYDVKM in the germline V gene. CDR3 sequence: CASSSEGR.

The chain couples TRBV7-9 to TRBJ2-1; 10 nucleotides agree with TRBD2. CDR3 length: 16 residues. CDR1 SEHNR and CDR2 FQNEAQ come from the germline V gene (reference sequence). With 8 bases clipped from V and 1 base from J, the junction kept 8 bases outside the gene matches. CDR3: CASGATSGVSYNEQFF. CDR3 nucleotide sequence: TGTGCCAGCGGGGCCACTAGCGGGGTTTCCTACAATGAGCAGTTCTTC.

This chain links TRBV19 with TRBJ2-3, with D perhaps TRBD1 (5 bases). Germline CDR1 is LNHDA and CDR2 is SQIVND (reference sequence). V lost 5 bases and J 3 bases, leaving 12 bases between the germline ends. The CDR3 covers 14 residues. This CDR3 reads CASSVTARTDTQYF. Here the CDR3 DNA reads TGTGCCAGTAGTGTGACAGCTCGAACAGATACGCAGTATTTT.

The chain employs TRBV10-2 and TRBJ2-5; 7 nucleotides align to TRBD1. Germline assignment: CDR1 WSHSY and CDR2 SAAADI. This CDR3 is 12 amino acids long. V lost 10 bases, J lost 5 bases, and 7 bases stayed unmatched. The CDR3 region has the DNA TGCGCCACCAAAGGGACAGCTGAGACCCAGTACTTC. Residues: CATKGTAETQYF.

This rearrangement joins TRBV13 to TRBJ1-6, with TRBD1 as a possible D gene (5 bases). The CDR3 contains 15 residues. V was cut by 6 bases and J by 8 bases, with 17 bases left in between. Germline-derived CDR1 and CDR2 are PRHDT and FYEKMQ (reference sequence). The CDR3 region is CASSIQGLNHSPLHF. As DNA, the CDR3 is TGTGCCAGCAGTATCCAGGGACTCAATCATTCACCCCTCCACTTT.

This chain connects TRBV19 to TRBJ2-5; D possibly matches TRBD1 or TRBD2 (5 bases each). Trimming shortened V by 1 base and J by 2 bases, and 11 bases separated the two germline ends. The CDR3 consists of 15 residues. CDR1 and CDR2 from the germline V gene are LNHDA and SQIVND (reference sequence). CDR3 sequence (DNA): TGTGCCAGTAGTATAGTGGGGGACGTACAAGAGACCCAGTACTTC. This encodes CASSIVGDVQETQYF.

The CDR3 is CATQAGPYEQYF. In nucleotides, the CDR3 is TGTGCCACCCAAGCGGGGCCCTACGAGCAGTACTTC. The chain uses TRBV28 and TRBJ2-7; 7 nucleotides match TRBD2. The V segment lost 10 bases and the J segment 2 bases; nucleotides outside the gene matches: 5. This CDR3 comprises 12 residues. Per the germline V gene, CDR1 is MDHEN and CDR2 is SYDVKM.

The chain carries TRBV6-5 and TRBJ1-2, with 8 bases aligning to TRBD1. Trimming removed 4 bases from V and 1 base from J; junction bases left unmatched: 5. The germline CDR1 and CDR2 sequences are MNHEY and SVGAGI. This CDR3 contains 15 residues. The CDR3 nucleotides read TGTGCCAGCAGTTTGACAGGGGCCTTTAACTATGGCTACACCTTC. Translating gives CASSLTGAFNYGYTF.

V is TRBV4-2 and J is TRBJ2-6, with 7 bases that match TRBD1. Per germline, CDR1 LGHNA and CDR2 YNFKEQ. V lost 4 bases and J lost 0; bases outside the gene matches: 9. This CDR3 spans 18 amino acids. The CDR3 sequence: CASSPIGTVSSGANVLTF. In nucleotides, the CDR3 is TGTGCCAGCAGCCCTATCGGGACAGTGAGCTCTGGGGCCAACGTCCTGACTTTC.

The chain couples TRBV4-1 to TRBJ2-2; TRBD2 aligns across 16 bases. The CDR3 contains 20 residues. The germline CDR1 and CDR2 sequences are MGHRA and YSYEKL. V lost 0 bases, J lost 3 bases, and 7 bases stayed unmatched. The chain's CDR3 is CASSQDPGLAGGPDTGELFF. Written as DNA, the CDR3 is TGCGCCAGCAGCCAAGACCCGGGACTAGCGGGAGGGCCAGACACCGGGGAGCTGTTTTTT.

The rearrangement uses TRBV7-2 and TRBJ1-6; possibly TRBD1 for D (6 bases). CDR1 and CDR2 (germline): SGHTA, FQGNSA. Trimming pared 5 bases from V and 11 bases from J, leaving 22 bases between. The CDR3 runs 16 residues. The CDR3 loop reads CASSPNFDRRLTPLHF. In DNA form, the CDR3 reads TGTGCCAGCAGCCCTAACTTCGACAGGAGACTCACACCCCTCCACTTT. The full variable domain, completed using reference TRBV7-2 and TRBJ1-6, is GAGVSQSPSNKVTEKGKDVELRCDPISGHTALYWYRQSLGQGLEFLIYFQGNSAPDKSGLPSDRFSAERTGGSVSTLTIQRTQQEDSAVYLCASSPNFDRRLTPLHFGNGTRLTVT.

The CDR3 bases are TGTGCCAGCAGTTTATCCTCCACAGGGGGCGGCTATGGCTACACCTTC. As protein: CASSLSSTGGGYGYTF. This sequence joins TRBV27 and TRBJ1-2, with 9 positions matching TRBD1. J was trimmed by 4 bases and V by 0 bases; bases with no gene match: 6. CDR1 MNHEY and CDR2 SMNVEV come from the germline V gene (reference sequence). The length of the CDR3 is 16 residues.

This chain joins TRBV28 and TRBJ2-7, with D possibly TRBD1 on 5 matching bases. Per germline, CDR1 MDHEN and CDR2 SYDVKM. Trimming pared 5 bases from V and 4 bases from J, leaving 9 bases between. The CDR3 is 12 residues long. DNA for the CDR3: TGTGCCAGCAGTGCCCGGACATACGAGCAGTACTTC. Translated, it gives CASSARTYEQYF.

The CDR3 nucleotides read TGTGCCAGCAACACAGGGGGCACTGAAGCTTTCTTT. Encoded protein: CASNTGGTEAFF. V usage is TRBV2 and J usage is TRBJ1-1; TRBD1 matches at 8 bases. CDR3 length equals 12 residues. Germline CDR1 and CDR2: SNHLY and FYNNEI. V was clipped by 7 bases and J by 4 bases; unmatched bases: 2.

The chain couples TRBV5-1 to TRBJ1-4; D gene unclear. This CDR3 is built from 17 residues. Deletions cut 4 bases from V and 0 bases from J, with 16 bases between. From germline, CDR1 is SGHRS and CDR2 YFSETQ. The chain's CDR3 is CASSPSGRTATNEKLFF. The CDR3 DNA reads TGCGCCAGCAGCCCCTCAGGCAGGACTGCAACTAATGAAAAACTGTTTTTT.

The rearrangement links TRBV5-4 to TRBJ2-7, with 11 bases matching TRBD2. The CDR3 is 15 amino acids. Per germline, CDR1 SGHNT and CDR2 YYREEE (reference sequence). V gave up 4 bases and J gave up 0 bases; unmatched junction bases: 3. CDR3 nucleotides: TGTGCCAGCAGCGAGGGACTAGCGGCCTCCTACGAGCAGTACTTC. Its translation: CASSEGLAASYEQYF.

The chain uses TRBV28 and TRBJ2-1; 9 nucleotides match TRBD2. Germline lookup yields CDR1 MDHEN and CDR2 SYDVKM. The CDR3 spans 15 residues. Trimming removed 3 bases from V and 4 bases from J; junction bases left unmatched: 4. The CDR3 region has the DNA TGTGCCAGCAGTTTTACGAGCGGGAGGTACAATGAGCAGTTCTTC. It encodes CASSFTSGRYNEQFF. Full variable domain (remainder filled in from reference TRBV28 and TRBJ2-1): DVKVTQSSRYLVKRTGEKVFLECVQDMDHENMFWYRQDPGLGLRLIYFSYDVKMKEKGDIPEGYSVSREKKERFSLILESASTNQTSMYLCASSFTSGRYNEQFFGPGTRLTVL.